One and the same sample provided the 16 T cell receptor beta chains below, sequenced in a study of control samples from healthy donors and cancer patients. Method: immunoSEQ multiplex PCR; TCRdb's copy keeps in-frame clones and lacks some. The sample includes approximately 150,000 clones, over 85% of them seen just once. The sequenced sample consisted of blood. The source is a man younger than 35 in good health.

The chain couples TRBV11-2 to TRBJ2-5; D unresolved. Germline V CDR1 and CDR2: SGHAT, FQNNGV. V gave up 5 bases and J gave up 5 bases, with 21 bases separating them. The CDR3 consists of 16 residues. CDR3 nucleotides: TGTGCCAGCAGCCCCATAAGTTCGTTAGGTTCGGAGACCCAGTACTTC. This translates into CASSPISSLGSETQYF.

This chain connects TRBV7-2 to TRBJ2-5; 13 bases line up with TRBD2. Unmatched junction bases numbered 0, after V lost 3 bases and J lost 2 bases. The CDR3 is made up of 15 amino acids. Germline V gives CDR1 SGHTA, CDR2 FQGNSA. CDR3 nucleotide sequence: TGTGCCAGCAGCTTGACTAGCGGGGGGCAAGAGACCCAGTACTTC. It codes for CASSLTSGGQETQYF.

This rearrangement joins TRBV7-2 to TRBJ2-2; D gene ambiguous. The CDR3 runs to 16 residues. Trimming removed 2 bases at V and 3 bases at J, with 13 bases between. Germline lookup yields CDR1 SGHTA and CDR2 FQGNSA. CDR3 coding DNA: TGTGCCAGCAGCTTATCGGCCACCCGGGACACCGGGGAGCTGTTTTTT. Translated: CASSLSATRDTGELFF.

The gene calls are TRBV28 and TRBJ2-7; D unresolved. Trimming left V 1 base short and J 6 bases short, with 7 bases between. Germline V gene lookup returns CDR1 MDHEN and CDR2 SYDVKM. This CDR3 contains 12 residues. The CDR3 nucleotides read TGTGCCAGCAGTTTATTTAGTGCCGAGCAGTACTTC. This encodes CASSLFSAEQYF.

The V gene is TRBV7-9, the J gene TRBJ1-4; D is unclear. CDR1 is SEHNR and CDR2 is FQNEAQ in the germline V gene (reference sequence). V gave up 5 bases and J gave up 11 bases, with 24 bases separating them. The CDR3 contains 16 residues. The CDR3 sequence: CASSPYIARAPEKLFF. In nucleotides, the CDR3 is TGTGCCAGCAGCCCTTACATTGCCCGCGCCCCGGAGAAACTGTTTTTT.

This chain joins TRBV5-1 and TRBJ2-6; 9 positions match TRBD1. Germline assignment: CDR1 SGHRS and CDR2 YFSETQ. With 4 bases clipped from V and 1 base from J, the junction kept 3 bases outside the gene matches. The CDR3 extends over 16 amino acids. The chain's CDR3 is CASSTGQGSGANVLTF. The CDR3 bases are TGCGCCAGCAGCACAGGACAGGGGTCTGGGGCCAACGTCCTGACTTTC.

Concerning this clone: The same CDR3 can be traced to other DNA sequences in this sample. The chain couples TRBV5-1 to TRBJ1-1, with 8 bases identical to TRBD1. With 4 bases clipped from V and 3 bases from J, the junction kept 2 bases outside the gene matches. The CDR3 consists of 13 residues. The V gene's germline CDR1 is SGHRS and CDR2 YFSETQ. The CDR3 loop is CASSPTGDTEAFF. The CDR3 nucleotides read TGCGCCAGCAGCCCGACAGGGGACACTGAAGCTTTCTTT.

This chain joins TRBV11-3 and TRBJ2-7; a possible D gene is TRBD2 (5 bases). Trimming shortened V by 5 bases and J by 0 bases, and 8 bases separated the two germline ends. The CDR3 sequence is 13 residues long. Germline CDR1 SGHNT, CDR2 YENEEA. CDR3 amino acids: CASSTRDSYEQYF. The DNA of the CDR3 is TGTGCCAGCAGCACGAGGGACTCCTACGAGCAGTACTTC. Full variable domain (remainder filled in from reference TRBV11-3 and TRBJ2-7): EAGVVQSPRYKIIEKKQPVAFWCNPISGHNTLYWYLQNLGQGPELLIRYENEEAVDDSQLPKDRFSAERLKGVDSTLKIQPAELGDSAVYLCASSTRDSYEQYFGPGTRLTVT.

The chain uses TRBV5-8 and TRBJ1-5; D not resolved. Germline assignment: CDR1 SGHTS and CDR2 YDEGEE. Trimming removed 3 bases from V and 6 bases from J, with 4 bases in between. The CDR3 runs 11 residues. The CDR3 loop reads CASSWGQPQHF. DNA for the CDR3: TGTGCCAGCAGCTGGGGTCAGCCCCAGCATTTT.

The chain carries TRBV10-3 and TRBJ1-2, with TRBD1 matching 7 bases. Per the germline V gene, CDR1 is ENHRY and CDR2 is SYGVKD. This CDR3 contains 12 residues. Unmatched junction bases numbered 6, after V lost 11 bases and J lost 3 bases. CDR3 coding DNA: TGTGCCTCCTCCGGGACAGACTATGGCTACACCTTC. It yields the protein CASSGTDYGYTF.

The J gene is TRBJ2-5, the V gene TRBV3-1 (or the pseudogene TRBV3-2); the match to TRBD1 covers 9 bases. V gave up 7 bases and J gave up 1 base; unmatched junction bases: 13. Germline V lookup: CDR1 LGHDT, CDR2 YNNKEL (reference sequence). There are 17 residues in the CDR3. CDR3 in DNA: TGTGCCAGCAACGAACCGACCGGGACAGGGTCCCAAGAGACCCAGTACTTC. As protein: CASNEPTGTGSQETQYF.

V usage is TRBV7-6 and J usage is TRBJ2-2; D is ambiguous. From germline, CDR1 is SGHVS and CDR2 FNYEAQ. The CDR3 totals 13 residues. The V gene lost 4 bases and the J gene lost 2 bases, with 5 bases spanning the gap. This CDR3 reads CASSSDNTGELFF. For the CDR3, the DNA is TGTGCCAGCAGCTCCGACAACACCGGGGAGCTGTTTTTT.

CDR3 amino acids: CASSSPTSGRATDTQYF. The CDR3 region has the DNA TGTGCCAGCAGCTCCCCCACTAGCGGGAGGGCGACAGATACGCAGTATTTT. The gene calls are TRBV5-4 and TRBJ2-3; 13 bases align to TRBD2. V trimming: 3 bases; J trimming: 3 bases; junction bases outside the gene matches: 7. Germline-derived CDR1 and CDR2 are SGHNT and YYREEE (reference sequence). The CDR3 consists of 17 residues.

The CDR3 sequence is CASRRPGAENTGELFF. As DNA, the CDR3 is TGTGCCAGCAGGCGCCCTGGTGCGGAAAACACCGGGGAGCTGTTTTTT. This chain connects TRBV2 to TRBJ2-2, with D uncertain. Trimming removed 6 bases at V and 2 bases at J, with 16 bases between. The CDR3 is 16 amino acids. The germline V gene has CDR1 SNHLY and CDR2 FYNNEI.

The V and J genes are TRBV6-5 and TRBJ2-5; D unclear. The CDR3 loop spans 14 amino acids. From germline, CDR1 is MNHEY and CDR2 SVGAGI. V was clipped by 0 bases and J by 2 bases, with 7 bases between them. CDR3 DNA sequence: TGTGCCAGCAGTTACTCTGGGCCACAAGAGACCCAGTACTTC. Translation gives CASSYSGPQETQYF.

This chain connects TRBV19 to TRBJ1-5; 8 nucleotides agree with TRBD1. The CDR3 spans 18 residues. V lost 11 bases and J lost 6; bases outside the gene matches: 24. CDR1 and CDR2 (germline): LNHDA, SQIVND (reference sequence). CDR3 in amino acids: CACCAPPRQGRGLQPQHF. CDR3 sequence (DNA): TGTGCCTGTTGTGCCCCGCCACGACAGGGGAGGGGGCTTCAGCCCCAGCATTTT.